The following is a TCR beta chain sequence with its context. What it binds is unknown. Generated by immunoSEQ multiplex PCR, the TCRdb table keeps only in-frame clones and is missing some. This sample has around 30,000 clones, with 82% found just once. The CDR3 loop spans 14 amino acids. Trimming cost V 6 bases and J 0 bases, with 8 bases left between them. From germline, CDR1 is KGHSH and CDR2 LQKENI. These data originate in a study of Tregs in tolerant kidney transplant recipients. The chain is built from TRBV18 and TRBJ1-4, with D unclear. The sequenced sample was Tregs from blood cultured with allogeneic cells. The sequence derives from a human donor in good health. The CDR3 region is CASSSGATNEKLFF. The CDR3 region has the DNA TGTGCCAGCTCGTCAGGTGCAACTAATGAAAAACTGTTTTTT.